The clone carrying this T cell receptor (beta chain) was recorded many times. Its antigen remains unknown. The CDR3 runs to 13 residues. Germline CDR1 and CDR2: SGHTA and FQGNSA. This sample was taken from a study of blood T cells in healthy people across ages. Findings of the study overall: No conclusive comparison of naive versus antigen-experienced cells was possible with unsorted PBMCs.

For the second PCR, which ran for about 7 to 11 cycles, a sample-barcoded 5' primer and a J-beta primer mix were used. TCRdb passed the 5' RACE reads through MiXCR, listing each CDR3 protein once. Among roughly 900,000 distinct CDR3 sequences listed, approximately 49% were seen once. The specimen was blood. The clonotype comes from a man aged 30-40 years in good health. V and J are TRBV7-2 and TRBJ2-5; 11 nucleotides align to TRBD1. The J call may be mistaken, given a closer DNA end match to TRBJ2-7. In DNA form, the CDR3 reads TGTGCCAGCAGCTTGGACAGGGGGCTCGAGCAGTACTTC. As protein: CASSLDRGLEQYF.